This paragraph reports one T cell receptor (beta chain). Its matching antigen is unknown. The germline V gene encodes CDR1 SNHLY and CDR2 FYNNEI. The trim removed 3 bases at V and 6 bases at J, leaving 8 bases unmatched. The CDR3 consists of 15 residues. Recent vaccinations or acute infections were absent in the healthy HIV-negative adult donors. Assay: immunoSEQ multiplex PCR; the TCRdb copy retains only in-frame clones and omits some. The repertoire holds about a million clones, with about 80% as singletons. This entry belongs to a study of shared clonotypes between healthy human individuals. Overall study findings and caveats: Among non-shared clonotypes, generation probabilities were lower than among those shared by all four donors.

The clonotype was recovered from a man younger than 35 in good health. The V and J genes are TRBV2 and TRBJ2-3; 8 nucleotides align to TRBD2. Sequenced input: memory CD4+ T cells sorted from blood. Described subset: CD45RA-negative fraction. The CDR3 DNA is TGTGCCAGCAGTGAGTTCGGGGGGGCTGGTGATACGCAGTATTTT. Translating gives CASSEFGGAGDTQYF.